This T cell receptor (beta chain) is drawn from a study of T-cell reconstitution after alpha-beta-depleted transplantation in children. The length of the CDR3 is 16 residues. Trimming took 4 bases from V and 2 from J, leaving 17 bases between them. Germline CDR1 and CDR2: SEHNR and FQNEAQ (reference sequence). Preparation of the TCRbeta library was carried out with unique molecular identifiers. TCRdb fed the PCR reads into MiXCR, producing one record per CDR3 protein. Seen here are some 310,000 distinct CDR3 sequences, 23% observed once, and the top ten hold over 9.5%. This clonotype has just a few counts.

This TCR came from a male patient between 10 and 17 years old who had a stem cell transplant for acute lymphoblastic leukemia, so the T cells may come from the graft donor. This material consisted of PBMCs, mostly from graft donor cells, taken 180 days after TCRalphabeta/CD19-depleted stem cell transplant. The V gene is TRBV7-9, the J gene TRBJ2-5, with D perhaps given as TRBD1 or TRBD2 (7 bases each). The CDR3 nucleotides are TGTGCCAGCAGCTCCAACAGGGGAGGGGGGCAAGAGACCCAGTACTTC. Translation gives CASSSNRGGGQETQYF.